The clone carrying this T cell receptor (beta chain) was observed a single time. This entry belongs to a study of blood T cell repertoires in COVID-19. At the level of the study: Spain, Italy and the United States supplied samples that represented acute and convalescent COVID-19.

Method: immunoSEQ multiplex PCR; TCRdb's copy keeps in-frame clones and lacks some. The sample has some 330,000 clones, roughly 90% seen once. This CDR3 region has 15 residues. Per germline, CDR1 SGHKS and CDR2 YYEKEE (reference sequence). Trimming removed 1 base at V and 0 bases at J, with 7 bases between. The chain recombines TRBV5-5 with TRBJ2-2; D may be TRBD1 (6 bases). The origin of this receptor is a woman in her twenties or thirties who had recovered from COVID-19. The specimen sequenced was PBMCs or T cells enriched from blood (not recorded which). In DNA, the CDR3 is TGTGCCAGCAGCTTGTACAGGGCGAACACCGGGGAGCTGTTTTTT. Translation gives CASSLYRANTGELFF.